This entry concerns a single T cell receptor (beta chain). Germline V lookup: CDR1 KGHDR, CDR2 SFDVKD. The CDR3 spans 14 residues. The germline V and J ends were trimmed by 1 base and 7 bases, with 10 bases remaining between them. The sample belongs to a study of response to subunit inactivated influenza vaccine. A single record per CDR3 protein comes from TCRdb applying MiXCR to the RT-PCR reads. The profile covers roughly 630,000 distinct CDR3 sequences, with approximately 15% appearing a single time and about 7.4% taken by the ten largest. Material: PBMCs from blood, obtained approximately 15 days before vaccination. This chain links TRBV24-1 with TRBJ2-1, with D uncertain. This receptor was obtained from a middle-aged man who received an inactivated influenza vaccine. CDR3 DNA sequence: TGTGCCACCAGTGATTTTCGGCCGGCAAATGAGCAGTTCTTC. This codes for CATSDFRPANEQFF.